Listed below are T cell receptor beta chains from one sample, sequenced in a study of T cells in Graves' hyperthyroidism and ophthalmopathy. TCRdb recomputed calls from the multiplex PCR reads with MiXCR, one row per CDR3 protein. The table lists about 690,000 distinct CDR3 sequences, roughly 17% of them singletons. Sequenced input: blood. The receptors originated from a man aged 45-65 years with Graves' hyperthyroidism. CDR3s include the opening cysteine and the closing phenylalanine or tryptophan. The order of the fields is D gene, CDR3 length, J gene, clone size, V gene, CDR3 protein, CDR3 DNA. A D gene is named only where the DNA matches it firmly. A row's size may be missing; if present it is once, few, many or a size class.

TRBD2 18 TRBJ2-7 NA TRBV15 CATSTSPHDSGRWDEQYF TGTGCCACCAGCACCAGCCCCCACGATAGCGGGAGATGGGACGAGCAGTACTTC
TRBD1 15 TRBJ1-2 NA TRBV20-1 CSSRITTGQNYGYTF TGCAGTTCACGGATAACCACGGGACAGAACTATGGCTACACCTTC
NA 10 TRBJ2-1 many TRBV11-2 CATGFQRQFF TGTGCCACCGGATTTCAGCGGCAGTTCTTC
TRBD1 15 TRBJ2-1 NA TRBV29-1 CSVAQTGGLYNEQFF TGCAGCGTAGCCCAGACAGGGGGGCTCTACAATGAGCAGTTCTTC
NA 17 TRBJ2-3 many TRBV7-9 CASSSGWEISSTDTQYF TGTGCCAGCAGCTCCGGATGGGAGATTTCTAGCACAGATACGCAGTATTTT
NA 13 TRBJ2-7 many TRBV28 CASSRYGVYEQYF TGTGCCAGCAGTCGCTACGGGGTCTACGAGCAGTACTTC
TRBD1 15 TRBJ1-4 NA TRBV12-3/TRBV12-4 CASSSGQGANEKLFF TGTGCCAGCAGTTCAGGACAGGGGGCTAATGAAAAACTGTTTTTT
TRBD1 15 TRBJ1-1 few TRBV10-3 CAIRPGQGLTTKAFF TGTGCCATCAGACCGGGACAGGGTCTTACCACTAAAGCTTTCTTT
TRBD2 16 TRBJ2-1 once TRBV7-9 CVSSWFLSGRGNEQFF TGTGTCAGCAGCTGGTTCCTCAGCGGGAGGGGCAATGAGCAGTTCTTC
NA 16 TRBJ2-2 few TRBV24-1 CATSGNRGGGTGELFF TGTGCCACCAGTGGAAACAGGGGAGGTGGCACCGGGGAGCTGTTTTTT
TRBD2 15 TRBJ2-7 NA TRBV27 CASSLLAGVPDEQYF TGTGCCAGCAGTCTCTTAGCGGGAGTCCCCGACGAGCAGTACTTC
NA 12 TRBJ2-5 NA TRBV30 CAWGEVLETQYF TGTGCCTGGGGGGAGGTTCTGGAGACCCAGTACTTC
NA 13 TRBJ2-3 NA TRBV19 CASSRRTTDTQYF TGTGCCAGTAGTCGAAGGACGACAGATACGCAGTATTTT
NA 15 TRBJ2-3 many TRBV11-2 CASSLGTVITDTQYF TGTGCCAGCAGCTTAGGGACAGTCATCACAGATACGCAGTATTTT
TRBD1 15 TRBJ2-6 NA TRBV7-3 CASSRDSSGANVLTF TGTGCCAGCAGCCGGGACAGCTCTGGGGCCAACGTCCTGACTTTC
NA 14 TRBJ2-1 many TRBV28 CASSLYGQYNEQFF TGTGCCAGCAGTCTTTACGGACAGTACAATGAGCAGTTCTTC
NA 14 TRBJ2-7 NA TRBV19 CASSIKQPSYEQYF TGTGCCAGTAGTATCAAGCAGCCGTCCTACGAGCAGTACTTC
NA 14 TRBJ1-1 many TRBV6-5 CASSYSGGNTEAFF TGTGCCAGCAGTTACTCGGGGGGGAACACTGAAGCTTTCTTT
NA 11 TRBJ2-7 few TRBV28 CASGPRSEQYF TGTGCCAGCGGGCCACGAAGCGAGCAGTACTTC
TRBD1 14 TRBJ1-1 many TRBV12-3/TRBV12-4 CASSLRGPNTEAFF TGTGCCAGCAGTTTAAGGGGGCCTAACACTGAAGCTTTCTTT
NA 15 TRBJ1-5 few TRBV28 CASSRGTYGNQPQHF TGTGCCAGCAGCCGCGGGACCTATGGCAATCAGCCCCAGCATTTT
NA 15 TRBJ1-1 many TRBV30 CAWSVGVAGSTEAFF TGTGCCTGGAGTGTTGGGGTAGCAGGGTCCACTGAAGCTTTCTTT
TRBD2 15 TRBJ2-3 many TRBV10-3 CAINLAGARTDTQYF TGTGCCATCAACCTAGCGGGAGCTAGGACAGATACGCAGTATTTT
TRBD2 16 TRBJ2-3 few TRBV7-2 CASTLKAGDGTDTQYF TGTGCCAGCACCTTAAAAGCGGGAGATGGCACAGATACGCAGTATTTT
TRBD2 16 TRBJ2-1 NA TRBV7-3 CASSLTELAGGTEQFF TGTGCCAGCAGCTTAACAGAACTAGCGGGAGGTACTGAGCAGTTCTTC
TRBD2 16 TRBJ2-1 few TRBV20-1 CSARTSGYAGYNEQFF TGCAGTGCTAGAACTAGCGGGTACGCTGGCTACAATGAGCAGTTCTTC
NA 15 TRBJ1-1 many TRBV19 CASSLQGPLGTEAFF TGTGCCAGTAGTCTTCAGGGGCCCCTTGGGACTGAAGCTTTCTTT
NA 17 TRBJ2-3 NA TRBV7-3 CASSLFGPFGGTDTQYF TGTGCCAGCAGCCTATTCGGTCCGTTTGGGGGCACAGATACGCAGTATTTT
NA 13 TRBJ2-1 few TRBV20-1 CSARESSMHEQFF TGCAGTGCTAGAGAGTCTAGCATGCATGAGCAGTTCTTC
NA 14 TRBJ2-3 NA TRBV9 CASSSMGATDTQYF TGTGCCAGCAGTTCCATGGGGGCAACAGATACGCAGTATTTT
NA 15 TRBJ1-1 many TRBV5-1 CASSFGRTMNTEAFF TGCGCCAGCAGCTTCGGACGGACGATGAACACTGAAGCTTTCTTT
TRBD1 17 TRBJ2-1 many TRBV24-1 CATSDARGQGQLDEQFF TGTGCCACCAGTGATGCCAGGGGACAGGGTCAGCTCGATGAGCAGTTCTTC
TRBD1 14 TRBJ2-1 NA TRBV5-8 CASSKDRGRNEQFF TGTGCCAGCAGCAAGGACAGGGGTAGAAATGAGCAGTTCTTC
NA 13 TRBJ1-4 many TRBV6-1 CATSRNRNEKLFF TGTGCCACCTCCCGGAACAGAAATGAAAAACTGTTTTTT
NA 13 TRBJ1-1 many TRBV11-1 CASSLRHLTEAFF TGTGCCAGCAGCTTACGACATCTCACTGAAGCTTTCTTT
NA 16 TRBJ2-1 NA TRBV5-1 CASSWGAGTGSDEQFF TGCGCCAGCAGCTGGGGGGCGGGGACGGGAAGCGATGAGCAGTTCTTC
TRBD2 17 TRBJ2-1 many TRBV7-2 CASSLSFGGTSGREQFF TGTGCCAGCAGCTTAAGTTTCGGCGGGACTAGCGGGAGGGAGCAGTTCTTC
TRBD1 15 TRBJ2-7 many TRBV2 CASTLGQVQSYEQYF TGTGCCAGCACCCTCGGACAGGTCCAATCCTACGAGCAGTACTTC
NA 12 TRBJ2-1 NA TRBV3-1 CASSQDRFNPFF TGTGCCAGCAGCCAAGATCGGTTTAACCCGTTCTTC
TRBD1 13 TRBJ2-7 many TRBV28 CASSLTGAAEQYF TGTGCCAGCAGTTTGACAGGGGCGGCCGAGCAGTACTTC
NA 12 TRBJ1-1 NA TRBV7-9 CASSLTDREAFF TGTGCCAGCAGCTTGACAGACAGGGAAGCTTTCTTT
NA 14 TRBJ2-7 many TRBV20-1 CSARDWLPAYEQYF TGCAGTGCTAGAGATTGGCTCCCGGCCTACGAGCAGTACTTC